This is a list of T cell receptor beta chains from one sample in a study of blood T cell repertoires in COVID-19. Using immunoSEQ multiplex PCR, the repertoire was profiled, and TCRdb retains in-frame clones only, with some absent. The data contain around 78,000 clones, around nine tenths of them singletons. The sequenced material came from peripheral blood. Receptor source: a woman in her sixties with acute or convalescent COVID-19. CDR3s include the opening cysteine and the closing phenylalanine or tryptophan. The D gene is left open where the match is weak. Rows give clone size only sometimes, using once, few, many, or a class for an expanded clone.

cdr3_length: 15; d_call: .; v_call: TRBV5-4; clone_size: .; j_call: TRBJ1-1; cdr3_aa: CASSPMGQANTEAFF; cdr3_nt: TGTGCCAGCAGCCCAATGGGACAAGCGAACACTGAAGCTTTCTTT
cdr3_length: 14; d_call: .; v_call: TRBV6-5; clone_size: .; j_call: TRBJ1-6; cdr3_aa: CASSYVQGGSPLHF; cdr3_nt: TGTGCCAGCAGTTACGTCCAGGGTGGCTCACCCCTCCACTTT
cdr3_length: 9; d_call: .; v_call: TRBV20-1; clone_size: .; j_call: TRBJ1-1; cdr3_aa: CSLSAEAFF; cdr3_nt: TGCAGTCTCAGTGCTGAAGCTTTCTTT
cdr3_length: 14; d_call: TRBD2; v_call: TRBV6-5; clone_size: .; j_call: TRBJ2-3; cdr3_aa: CASSPRASGNTQYF; cdr3_nt: TGTGCCAGCAGTCCCCGGGCTAGCGGCAATACGCAGTATTTT
cdr3_length: 14; d_call: .; v_call: TRBV6-5; clone_size: .; j_call: TRBJ1-1; cdr3_aa: CASSYEGFNTEAFF; cdr3_nt: TGTGCCAGCAGTTACGAGGGATTCAACACTGAAGCTTTCTTT
cdr3_length: 19; d_call: TRBD2; v_call: TRBV28; clone_size: .; j_call: TRBJ2-7; cdr3_aa: CASSPLNDGTSGRSYEQYF; cdr3_nt: TGTGCCAGCAGCCCACTGAATGACGGGACTAGCGGGAGATCCTACGAGCAGTACTTC
cdr3_length: 14; d_call: TRBD2; v_call: TRBV7-2; clone_size: .; j_call: TRBJ2-7; cdr3_aa: CASSLSAGASEQYF; cdr3_nt: TGTGCCAGCAGCTTATCGGCGGGAGCTAGCGAGCAGTACTTC
cdr3_length: 13; d_call: TRBD1; v_call: TRBV30; clone_size: .; j_call: TRBJ1-2; cdr3_aa: CAWRLQGAGGYTF; cdr3_nt: TGTGCCTGGAGGCTACAGGGGGCGGGCGGCTACACCTTC
cdr3_length: 14; d_call: .; v_call: TRBV6-5; clone_size: .; j_call: TRBJ1-2; cdr3_aa: CASRWGLSEGGYTF; cdr3_nt: TGTGCCAGCAGGTGGGGACTCTCCGAAGGGGGCTACACCTTC
cdr3_length: 12; d_call: .; v_call: TRBV29-1; clone_size: .; j_call: TRBJ2-7; cdr3_aa: CSVTFTGNEQYF; cdr3_nt: TGCAGCGTTACGTTCACAGGGAACGAGCAGTACTTC
cdr3_length: 16; d_call: .; v_call: TRBV27; clone_size: once; j_call: TRBJ2-6; cdr3_aa: CASSLDSGSGANVLTF; cdr3_nt: TGTGCCAGCAGTTTGGACAGCGGCTCTGGGGCCAACGTCCTGACTTTC
cdr3_length: 15; d_call: TRBD1; v_call: TRBV10-3; clone_size: .; j_call: TRBJ1-6; cdr3_aa: CAISSLGTEDSPLHF; cdr3_nt: TGTGCCATCAGTTCACTAGGGACAGAAGATTCACCCCTCCACTTT
cdr3_length: 15; d_call: TRBD2; v_call: TRBV20-1; clone_size: .; j_call: TRBJ2-1; cdr3_aa: CSASSRGRASNEQFF; cdr3_nt: TGCAGTGCTAGTAGCAGAGGGAGGGCCAGCAATGAGCAGTTCTTC
cdr3_length: 14; d_call: .; v_call: TRBV5-1; clone_size: .; j_call: TRBJ1-2; cdr3_aa: CASSLRQGNYGYTF; cdr3_nt: TGCGCCAGCAGCTTACGTCAGGGGAACTATGGCTACACCTTC
cdr3_length: 14; d_call: .; v_call: TRBV7-9; clone_size: .; j_call: TRBJ2-7; cdr3_aa: CASSTGGTFYEQYF; cdr3_nt: TGTGCCAGCAGCACAGGCGGGACTTTCTACGAGCAGTACTTC
cdr3_length: 12; d_call: .; v_call: TRBV30; clone_size: .; j_call: TRBJ2-1; cdr3_aa: CAWQSGYNEQFF; cdr3_nt: TGTGCCTGGCAAAGCGGTTACAATGAGCAGTTCTTC
cdr3_length: 14; d_call: TRBD1; v_call: TRBV27; clone_size: .; j_call: TRBJ1-5; cdr3_aa: CASSWGQGNQPQHF; cdr3_nt: TGTGCCAGCAGTTGGGGACAGGGTAATCAGCCCCAGCATTTT
cdr3_length: 13; d_call: .; v_call: TRBV6-1; clone_size: .; j_call: TRBJ1-1; cdr3_aa: CASSRPSSAEAFF; cdr3_nt: TGTGCCAGCAGCCGTCCGTCTTCGGCTGAAGCTTTCTTT
cdr3_length: 12; d_call: TRBD1; v_call: TRBV6-5; clone_size: .; j_call: TRBJ1-4; cdr3_aa: CASSQTGGKLFF; cdr3_nt: TGTGCCAGCAGTCAGACAGGGGGTAAACTGTTTTTT
cdr3_length: 15; d_call: .; v_call: TRBV28; clone_size: .; j_call: TRBJ2-1; cdr3_aa: CASVPQGPVSNEQFF; cdr3_nt: TGTGCCAGCGTCCCCCAGGGGCCTGTTAGCAATGAGCAGTTCTTC
cdr3_length: 11; d_call: .; v_call: TRBV29-1; clone_size: .; j_call: TRBJ2-7; cdr3_aa: CSGGWSHEQYF; cdr3_nt: TGCAGCGGGGGCTGGAGCCACGAGCAGTACTTC
cdr3_length: 18; d_call: .; v_call: TRBV11-3; clone_size: .; j_call: TRBJ2-2; cdr3_aa: CASSLSFLGVKATGELFF; cdr3_nt: TGTGCCAGCAGCTTATCATTCCTCGGGGTAAAAGCGACCGGGGAGCTGTTTTTT
cdr3_length: 14; d_call: .; v_call: TRBV4-3; clone_size: .; j_call: TRBJ2-5; cdr3_aa: CASSQAAGRETQYF; cdr3_nt: TGCGCCAGCAGCCAAGCCGCAGGGCGAGAGACCCAGTACTTC
cdr3_length: 14; d_call: TRBD1; v_call: TRBV29-1; clone_size: .; j_call: TRBJ2-3; cdr3_aa: CSFRQGARGDTQYF; cdr3_nt: TGCAGCTTTAGACAGGGGGCGAGGGGAGATACGCAGTATTTT
cdr3_length: 19; d_call: .; v_call: TRBV6-1; clone_size: .; j_call: TRBJ2-1; cdr3_aa: CASSEFGVGGVWSYNEQFF; cdr3_nt: TGTGCCAGCAGTGAATTTGGGGTAGGGGGGGTGTGGTCCTACAATGAGCAGTTCTTC
cdr3_length: 13; d_call: .; v_call: TRBV19; clone_size: once; j_call: TRBJ1-5; cdr3_aa: CASSIRVNQPQHF; cdr3_nt: TGTGCCAGTAGTATCCGGGTGAATCAGCCCCAGCATTTT
cdr3_length: 15; d_call: .; v_call: TRBV7-2; clone_size: .; j_call: TRBJ2-1; cdr3_aa: CASSLVTQGKNEQFF; cdr3_nt: TGTGCCAGCAGCTTAGTCACCCAGGGGAAGAATGAGCAGTTCTTC
cdr3_length: 14; d_call: TRBD2; v_call: TRBV7-9; clone_size: .; j_call: TRBJ2-5; cdr3_aa: CATRGGAGQETQYF; cdr3_nt: TGTGCCACCCGCGGAGGAGCGGGACAAGAGACCCAGTACTTC
cdr3_length: 17; d_call: TRBD1; v_call: TRBV10-2; clone_size: .; j_call: TRBJ1-3; cdr3_aa: CASSDIGTGFGGNTIYF; cdr3_nt: TGCGCCAGCAGCGATATCGGGACAGGGTTTGGAGGAAACACCATATATTTT
cdr3_length: 14; d_call: TRBD2; v_call: TRBV7-2; clone_size: .; j_call: TRBJ2-5; cdr3_aa: CASSFRGREGTQYF; cdr3_nt: TGTGCCAGCAGCTTTCGCGGGAGAGAAGGGACCCAGTACTTC
cdr3_length: 16; d_call: .; v_call: TRBV5-4; clone_size: .; j_call: TRBJ2-6; cdr3_aa: CASSLGLHSGANVLTF; cdr3_nt: TGTGCCAGCAGCTTAGGACTACACTCTGGGGCCAACGTCCTGACTTTC
cdr3_length: 13; d_call: TRBD1; v_call: TRBV7-2; clone_size: .; j_call: TRBJ1-2; cdr3_aa: CASSFGQGDGYTF; cdr3_nt: TGTGCCAGCAGTTTCGGACAGGGAGACGGCTACACCTTC
cdr3_length: 15; d_call: .; v_call: TRBV24-1; clone_size: .; j_call: TRBJ2-3; cdr3_aa: CATSGPGAGTDTQYF; cdr3_nt: TGTGCCACCAGTGGACCAGGGGCCGGCACAGATACGCAGTATTTT